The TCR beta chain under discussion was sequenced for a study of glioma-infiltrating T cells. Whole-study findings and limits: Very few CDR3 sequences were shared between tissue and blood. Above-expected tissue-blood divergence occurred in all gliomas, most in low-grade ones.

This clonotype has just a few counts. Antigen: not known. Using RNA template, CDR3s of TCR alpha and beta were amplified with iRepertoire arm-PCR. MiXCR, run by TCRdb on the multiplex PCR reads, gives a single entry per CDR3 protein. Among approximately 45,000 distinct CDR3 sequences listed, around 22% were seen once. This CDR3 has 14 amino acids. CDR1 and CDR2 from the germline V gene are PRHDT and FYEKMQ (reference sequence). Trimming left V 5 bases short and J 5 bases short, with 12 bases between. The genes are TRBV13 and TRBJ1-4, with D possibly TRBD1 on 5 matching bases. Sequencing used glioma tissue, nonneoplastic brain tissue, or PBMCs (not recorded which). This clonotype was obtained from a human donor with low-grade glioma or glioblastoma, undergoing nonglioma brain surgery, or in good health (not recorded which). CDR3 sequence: CASSQTGGNEKLFF. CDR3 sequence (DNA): TGTGCCAGCAGCCAGACGGGGGGGAATGAAAAACTGTTTTTT.